Following are 10 T cell receptor beta chains from one sample sequenced in a study of T cell responses to AZD1222 COVID-19 vaccine. Measured with immunoSEQ multiplex PCR; TCRdb has only the in-frame clones, and not every one. The sample lists about 97,000 clones, roughly 84% occurring once. The input for sequencing was peripheral blood, taken on day 0 of AZD1222 vaccination. These receptors came from an adult in good health.

This chain connects TRBV2 to TRBJ1-3, with D unclear. Germline values: CDR1 SNHLY, CDR2 FYNNEI. V was trimmed by 8 bases and J by 2 bases, leaving 7 bases between them. The CDR3 totals 12 residues. CDR3 loop: CASAWTGNTIYF. Written as DNA, the CDR3 is TGTGCCAGCGCTTGGACTGGAAACACCATATATTTT.

The V and J genes are TRBV12-3 or TRBV12-4 and TRBJ2-2; no firm D call. The V gene lost 3 bases and the J gene lost 5 bases, with 4 bases spanning the gap. The CDR3 totals 12 residues. The CDR3 DNA reads TGTGCCAGCAGTTTTGGTACCGGGGAGCTGTTTTTT. This encodes CASSFGTGELFF.

The chain joins TRBV29-1 to TRBJ1-5; D is possibly TRBD1 (6 bases). The length of the CDR3 is 13 residues. V lost 2 bases and J lost 6, with 11 bases in between. Germline assignment: CDR1 SQVTM and CDR2 ANQGSEA. Here the CDR3 DNA reads TGCAGCGTTGAACAGGGGCCGGGTCAGCCCCAGCATTTT. Protein product: CSVEQGPGQPQHF.

There are a few counts of this clone. The rearrangement joins TRBV3-1 (or the pseudogene TRBV3-2) to TRBJ2-7; D gene uncertain. The CDR3 totals 15 residues. V gave up 7 bases and J gave up 0 bases, with 16 bases separating them. Germline CDR1 and CDR2: LGHDT and YNNKEL (reference sequence). The CDR3 DNA sequence: TGTGCCAGCACCCCCGCCGTGGCACTCTCCTACGAGCAGTACTTC. Its translation is CASTPAVALSYEQYF.

The chain couples TRBV18 to TRBJ1-1; D is ambiguous. Germline V lookup: CDR1 KGHSH, CDR2 LQKENI. CDR3 length: 18 residues. Trimming removed 3 bases at V and 0 bases at J, with 20 bases between. CDR3 residues: CASSPTPGSPVMNTEAFF. The CDR3 DNA follows: TGTGCCAGCTCACCGACCCCCGGAAGTCCGGTCATGAACACTGAAGCTTTCTTT.

The gene calls are TRBV5-1 and TRBJ2-7, with D tentatively TRBD2 (6 bases). Germline CDR1 reads SGHRS; CDR2 reads YFSETQ. V was clipped by 0 bases and J by 0 bases, with 7 bases between them. This CDR3 has 14 amino acids. The CDR3 nucleotides read TGCGCCAGCAGCTTGGAGGAGGGCTCCTACGAGCAGTACTTC. Translating it yields CASSLEEGSYEQYF.

The CDR3 protein is CANAQGENTEAFF. DNA of the CDR3: TGTGCCAACGCACAGGGGGAGAACACTGAAGCTTTCTTT. This chain links TRBV7-2 with TRBJ1-1; 8 bases are a match to TRBD1. The CDR3 contains 13 residues. Germline-derived CDR1 and CDR2 are SGHTA and FQGNSA. After removal of 10 bases from V and 1 base from J, the junction contained 5 bases not matched to a gene. The whole variable domain, remainder taken from reference TRBV7-2 and TRBJ1-1, is GAGVSQSPSNKVTEKGKDVELRCDPISGHTALYWYRQSLGQGLEFLIYFQGNSAPDKSGLPSDRFSAERTGGSVSTLTIQRTQQEDSAVYLCANAQGENTEAFFGQGTRLTVV.

This clone appeared a single time. The chain uses TRBV7-2 and TRBJ2-2, with D perhaps TRBD2 (6 bases). Germline assignment: CDR1 SGHTA and CDR2 FQGNSA. V lost 5 bases, J lost 5 bases, and 21 bases lay in between. The CDR3 runs to 17 residues. The CDR3 DNA reads as TGTGCCAGCAGCGCACATCTTTCCGGAGGGGAAACCGGGGAGCTGTTTTTT. Encoded protein: CASSAHLSGGETGELFF.

This clone has more than one count but fewer than ten. The genes are TRBV5-4 and TRBJ2-1, with a tentative D call TRBD1 (6 bases). Germline CDR1 reads SGHNT; CDR2 reads YYREEE (reference sequence). V was pared by 6 bases and J by 2 bases, with 18 bases between. CDR3 length equals 16 residues. The CDR3 DNA reads TGTGCCAGCACCTCGCAAAGGGGGAACACCTACAATGAGCAGTTCTTC. This sequence encodes CASTSQRGNTYNEQFF.

The chain joins TRBV7-9 to TRBJ1-2, with a possible D match to TRBD1 (5 bases). The CDR3 covers 13 residues. The germline V gene encodes CDR1 SEHNR and CDR2 FQNEAQ (reference sequence). V was cut by 5 bases and J by 5 bases, with 12 bases left in between. The CDR3 here is CASSPGTEYGYTF. The CDR3 DNA follows: TGTGCCAGCAGCCCCGGGACGGAGTATGGCTACACCTTC.